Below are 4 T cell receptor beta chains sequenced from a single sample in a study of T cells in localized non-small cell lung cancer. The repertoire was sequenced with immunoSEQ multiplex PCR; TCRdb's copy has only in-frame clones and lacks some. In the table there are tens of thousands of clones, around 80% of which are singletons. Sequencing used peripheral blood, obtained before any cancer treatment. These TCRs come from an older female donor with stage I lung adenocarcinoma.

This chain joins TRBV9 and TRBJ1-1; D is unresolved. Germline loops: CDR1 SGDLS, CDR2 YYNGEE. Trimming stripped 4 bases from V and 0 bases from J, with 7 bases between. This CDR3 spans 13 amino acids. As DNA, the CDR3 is TGTGCCAGCAGCCCCTACCTGAACACTGAAGCTTTCTTT. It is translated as CASSPYLNTEAFF.

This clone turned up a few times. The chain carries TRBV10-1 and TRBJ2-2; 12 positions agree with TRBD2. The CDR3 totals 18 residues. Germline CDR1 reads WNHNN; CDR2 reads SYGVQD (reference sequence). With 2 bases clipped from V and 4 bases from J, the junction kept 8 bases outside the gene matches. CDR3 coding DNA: TGCGCCAGCAGTGAGAGGACTAGCGGGAAGGGGTGCACCGGGGAGCTGTTTTTT. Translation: CASSERTSGKGCTGELFF.

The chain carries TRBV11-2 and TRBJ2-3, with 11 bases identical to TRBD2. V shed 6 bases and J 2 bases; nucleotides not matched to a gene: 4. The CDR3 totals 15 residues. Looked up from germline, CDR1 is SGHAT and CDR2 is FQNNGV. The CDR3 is CASRTSGILTDTQYF. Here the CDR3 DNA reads TGTGCCAGCAGGACTAGCGGGATCCTCACAGATACGCAGTATTTT.

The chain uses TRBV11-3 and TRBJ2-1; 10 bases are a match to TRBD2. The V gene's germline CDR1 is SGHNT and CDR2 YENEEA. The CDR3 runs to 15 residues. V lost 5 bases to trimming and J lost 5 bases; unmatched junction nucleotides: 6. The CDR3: CASSLSGRADNEQFF. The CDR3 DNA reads TGTGCCAGCAGCCTCAGCGGGAGGGCCGACAATGAGCAGTTCTTC.